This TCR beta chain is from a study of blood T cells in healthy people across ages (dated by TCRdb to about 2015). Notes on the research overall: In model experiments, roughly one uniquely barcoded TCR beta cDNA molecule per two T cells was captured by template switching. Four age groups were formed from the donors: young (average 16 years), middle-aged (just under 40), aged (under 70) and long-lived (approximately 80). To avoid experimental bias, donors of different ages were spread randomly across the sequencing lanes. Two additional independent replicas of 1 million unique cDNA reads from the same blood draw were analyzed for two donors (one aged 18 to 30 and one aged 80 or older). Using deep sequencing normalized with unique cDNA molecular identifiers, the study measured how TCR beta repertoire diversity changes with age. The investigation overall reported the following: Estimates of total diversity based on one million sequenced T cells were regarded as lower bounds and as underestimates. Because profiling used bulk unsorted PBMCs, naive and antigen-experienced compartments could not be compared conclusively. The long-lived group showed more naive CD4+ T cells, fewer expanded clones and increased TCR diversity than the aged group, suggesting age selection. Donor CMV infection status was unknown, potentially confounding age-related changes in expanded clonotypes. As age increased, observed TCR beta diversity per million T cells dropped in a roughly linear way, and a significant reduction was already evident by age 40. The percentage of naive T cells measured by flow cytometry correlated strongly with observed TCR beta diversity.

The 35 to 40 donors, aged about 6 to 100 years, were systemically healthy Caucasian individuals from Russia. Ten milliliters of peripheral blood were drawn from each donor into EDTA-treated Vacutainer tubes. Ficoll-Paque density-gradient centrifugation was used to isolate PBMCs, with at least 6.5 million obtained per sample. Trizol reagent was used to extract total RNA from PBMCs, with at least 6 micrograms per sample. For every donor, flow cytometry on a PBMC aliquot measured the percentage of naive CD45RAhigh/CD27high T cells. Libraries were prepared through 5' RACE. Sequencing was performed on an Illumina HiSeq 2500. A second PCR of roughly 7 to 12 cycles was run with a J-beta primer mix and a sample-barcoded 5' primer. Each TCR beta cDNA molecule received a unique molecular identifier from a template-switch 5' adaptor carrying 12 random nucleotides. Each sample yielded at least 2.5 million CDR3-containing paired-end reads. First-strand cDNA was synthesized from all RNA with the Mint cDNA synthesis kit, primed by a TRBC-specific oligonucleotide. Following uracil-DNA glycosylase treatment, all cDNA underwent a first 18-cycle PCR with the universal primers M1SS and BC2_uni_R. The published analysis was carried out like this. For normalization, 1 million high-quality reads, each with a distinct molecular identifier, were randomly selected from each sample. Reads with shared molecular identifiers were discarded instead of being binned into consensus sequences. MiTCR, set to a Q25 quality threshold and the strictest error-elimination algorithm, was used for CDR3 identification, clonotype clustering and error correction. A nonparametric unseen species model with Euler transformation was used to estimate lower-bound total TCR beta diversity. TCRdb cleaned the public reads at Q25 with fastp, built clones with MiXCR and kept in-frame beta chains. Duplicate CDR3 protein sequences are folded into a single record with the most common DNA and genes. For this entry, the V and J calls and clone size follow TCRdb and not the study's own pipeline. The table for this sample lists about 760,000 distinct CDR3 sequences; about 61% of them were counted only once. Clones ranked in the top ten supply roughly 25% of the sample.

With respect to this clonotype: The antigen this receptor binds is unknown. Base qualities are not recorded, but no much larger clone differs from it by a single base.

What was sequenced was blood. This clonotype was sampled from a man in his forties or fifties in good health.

The sequenced DNA is TGCGCCAGCAGCTTCTCACCGGGACAGGGATACGATACGCAGTATTTT. Translated, this is CASSFSPGQGYDTQYF. The chain links TRBV5-1 with TRBJ2-3; 9 bases in between match TRBD1. From the germline V gene, CDR1 is SGHRS and CDR2 is YFSETQ. The CDR3 starts with the cysteine, ends with the phenylalanine, and has 16 residues. The DNA shown is the 48-base CDR3, in frame from base 1. Trimming takes 2 bases off V and 6 bases off J; junction bases not matched to a gene: 10.